The 25 T cell receptor beta chains in this list originate from one sample, sequenced in a study of cytomegalovirus exposure and HLA in healthy donors. Use of 60 Vbeta and 13 Jbeta primers characterized the PCR. Clones were sequenced by immunoSEQ multiplex PCR, and TCRdb holds only the in-frame ones, with some missing. The table lists around 150,000 clones, approximately 84% of them singletons. Sequences were obtained from PBMCs. The receptors were gathered from a man in his thirties or forties in good health and CMV-seropositive.

The chain uses TRBV7-2 and TRBJ2-3; 7 bases align to TRBD1. This CDR3 is built from 15 residues. The germline V gene has CDR1 SGHTA and CDR2 FQGNSA. Trimming cost V 5 bases and J 1 base; bases outside gene matches: 6. This CDR3 reads CASSPVGTGTDTQYF. The CDR3 nucleotides read TGTGCCAGCAGCCCCGTTGGGACAGGCACAGATACGCAGTATTTT.

The chain combines TRBV5-1 with TRBJ2-7; a possible D gene is TRBD1 (7 bases). From germline, CDR1 is SGHRS and CDR2 YFSETQ. V was shortened by 7 bases and J by 4 bases, with 18 bases between the two germline ends. This CDR3 has 14 residues. In DNA form, the CDR3 reads TGCGCCAGCCATCGTTCGACAGGGACTTACGAGCAGTACTTC. It specifies CASHRSTGTYEQYF.

This chain uses TRBV19 with TRBJ1-5, with D maybe TRBD1 (6 bases). Looked up from germline, CDR1 is LNHDA and CDR2 is SQIVND (reference sequence). This CDR3 contains 15 residues. With 6 bases removed from V and 1 base from J, the gap between germline ends came to 13 bases. CDR3 sequence (DNA): TGTGCCAGTAGGATGGAAGGGGGAAGCAATCAGCCCCAGCATTTT. Its protein is CASRMEGGSNQPQHF.

In DNA, the CDR3 is TGTGCCAGCAGCTCCCCAGAGAGGACAGACTATGGCTACACCTTC. Its protein product is CASSSPERTDYGYTF. The chain combines TRBV7-9 with TRBJ1-2, with a tentative D call TRBD1 (6 bases). V gave up 4 bases and J gave up 3 bases, with 15 bases separating them. CDR1 is SEHNR and CDR2 is FQNEAQ in the germline V gene (reference sequence). The CDR3 is 15 amino acids.

Remarks on this clone: Other DNA sequences from this sample encode an identical CDR3 as well. This sequence joins TRBV28 and TRBJ2-5; 11 bases align to TRBD2. Per germline, CDR1 MDHEN and CDR2 SYDVKM. The CDR3 covers 15 residues. V was clipped by 2 bases and J by 2 bases; unmatched bases: 1. CDR3: CASSLTSGGQETQYF. The CDR3 DNA follows: TGTGCCAGCAGTTTAACTAGCGGGGGACAAGAGACCCAGTACTTC.

The chain recombines TRBV9 with TRBJ2-2; 12 bases fit TRBD2. CDR3 size: 16 residues. The V gene end was trimmed by 3 bases and the J gene end by 6 bases; junction bases not matched to a gene: 6. Germline CDR1 SGDLS, CDR2 YYNGEE. The CDR3, as DNA: TGTGCCAGCAGCGCCCTAGCGGGGGGGCGGTCCGGGGAGCTGTTTTTT. Its translation: CASSALAGGRSGELFF.

The V call is TRBV2, the J call TRBJ1-2, with unresolved D. Germline V gene data show CDR1 as SNHLY and CDR2 as FYNNEI. The CDR3 totals 13 residues. Trimming left V 8 bases short and J 3 bases short, with 13 bases between. The CDR3 region is CASADSGYYGYTF. The CDR3 DNA follows: TGTGCCAGCGCTGACTCGGGGTACTATGGCTACACCTTC. Full variable domain (outside the CDR3, taken from reference TRBV2 and TRBJ1-2): EPEVTQTPSHQVTQMGQEVILRCVPISNHLYFYWYRQILGQKVEFLVSFYNNEISEKSEIFDDQFSVERPDGSNFTLKIRSTKLEDSAMYFCASADSGYYGYTFGSGTRLTVV.

CDR3 coding DNA: TGCGCCAGCAGCAATCTAGCGGGGGACACAGATACGCAGTATTTT. Translation: CASSNLAGDTDTQYF. The chain links TRBV5-1 to TRBJ2-3, with 10 nucleotides matching TRBD2. The CDR3 totals 15 residues. Trimming removed 4 bases from V and 2 bases from J; junction bases left unmatched: 4. Germline V lookup: CDR1 SGHRS, CDR2 YFSETQ.

This clone was seen a few times. The chain uses TRBV6-5 and TRBJ1-1; 8 bases are a match to TRBD1. After removal of 8 bases from V and 6 bases from J, the junction contained 5 bases not matched to a gene. The CDR3 is made up of 12 amino acids. From germline, CDR1 is MNHEY and CDR2 SVGAGI. CDR3 residues: CASYDRGSEAFF. For the CDR3, the DNA is TGTGCCAGCTACGACAGGGGCTCTGAAGCTTTCTTT.

Written as DNA, the CDR3 is TGTGCCAGCAGTGAATTGGTAGCGGGATCCACAGATACGCAGTATTTT. It encodes CASSELVAGSTDTQYF. This chain links TRBV2 with TRBJ2-3; 8 nucleotides agree with TRBD2. Germline-derived CDR1 and CDR2 are SNHLY and FYNNEI. After removal of 2 bases from V and 2 bases from J, the junction contained 6 bases not matched to a gene. The CDR3 extends over 16 amino acids.

The genes are TRBV19 and TRBJ1-5; D not certain. The V end lost 4 bases, the J end lost 0 bases, and 7 bases lay between the germline ends. The CDR3 spans 14 residues. CDR1 and CDR2 (germline): LNHDA, SQIVND (reference sequence). CDR3 amino acids: CASSSMYSNQPQHF. CDR3 nucleotides: TGTGCCAGTAGTAGTATGTATAGCAATCAGCCCCAGCATTTT.

The chain has TRBV5-4 and TRBJ2-2; possibly TRBD1 for D (6 bases). Germline assignment: CDR1 SGHNT and CDR2 YYREEE (reference sequence). The CDR3 is 15 amino acids. Trimming took 4 bases from V and 4 from J, leaving 14 bases between them. The CDR3 loop reads CASSPTTGFTGELFF. The DNA for the CDR3 is TGTGCCAGCAGCCCGACGACAGGTTTCACCGGGGAGCTGTTTTTT.

This clone was detected a few times. The chain carries TRBV5-6 and TRBJ1-1, with 7 bases matching TRBD1. J was trimmed by 4 bases and V by 4 bases; bases with no gene match: 16. Germline CDR1 and CDR2: SGHDT and YYEEEE. This CDR3 is 17 amino acids long. The CDR3 nucleotides are TGTGCCAGCAGCCGGGGGGGTAGGGGGCGTTTGATCACTGAAGCTTTCTTT. This translates into CASSRGGRGRLITEAFF.

The sample holds one count of this clone. The chain is built from TRBV9 and TRBJ1-3; D might be TRBD1 (5 bases). V lost 10 bases and J 1 base, leaving 18 bases between the germline ends. The germline V gene has CDR1 SGDLS and CDR2 YYNGEE. The CDR3 loop spans 15 amino acids. The CDR3 reads CAAWVTGRSGNTIYF. The CDR3 nucleotides are TGTGCCGCCTGGGTAACAGGTCGTTCTGGAAACACCATATATTTT.

As regards this clone: Without the conserved terminal phenylalanine or tryptophan, this CDR3 likely stems from a read error. The chain joins TRBV6-5 to TRBJ2-7; tentative D call: TRBD2 (5 bases). V lost 0 bases and J 10 bases, leaving 19 bases between the germline ends. The CDR3 runs 15 residues. The germline V gene has CDR1 MNHEY and CDR2 SVGAGI. The CDR3 region has the DNA TGTGCCAGCAGTTACTCGGCCGGGGATATCTTGGATCAGTACCTC. Its translation is CASSYSAGDILDQYL.

This chain connects TRBV9 to TRBJ2-5, with 9 positions matching TRBD2. The CDR3 extends over 15 amino acids. With V trimmed by 4 bases and J by 7 bases, 11 bases remained unmatched. Looked up from germline, CDR1 is SGDLS and CDR2 is YYNGEE. CDR3 region: CASSRGEREAGTQYF. As DNA, the CDR3 is TGTGCCAGCAGCCGGGGGGAGCGGGAGGCCGGGACCCAGTACTTC.

This clone has a single count. The gene calls are TRBV19 and TRBJ2-5; D is perhaps TRBD1 (5 bases). Germline-derived CDR1 and CDR2 are LNHDA and SQIVND (reference sequence). The CDR3 loop spans 13 amino acids. V was shortened by 6 bases and J by 7 bases, with 15 bases between the two germline ends. The CDR3 DNA sequence: TGTGCCAGTAGCGCAGGGTCCCCCGGGACCCAGTACTTC. It encodes CASSAGSPGTQYF.

In the case of this clone: Other DNA sequences from this sample encode an identical CDR3 as well. The V and J genes are TRBV5-1 and TRBJ2-5; 7 nucleotides agree with TRBD1. The V gene's germline CDR1 is SGHRS and CDR2 YFSETQ. This CDR3 contains 16 residues. J was trimmed by 3 bases and V by 2 bases; bases with no gene match: 10. CDR3: CASSLITGAVKETQYF. CDR3 in DNA: TGCGCCAGCAGCTTAATTACAGGGGCGGTTAAAGAGACCCAGTACTTC.

The chain couples TRBV19 to TRBJ2-3; 9 bases are a match to TRBD2. CDR1 LNHDA and CDR2 SQIVND come from the germline V gene (reference sequence). Trimming at V came to 4 bases and at J to 10 bases, leaving 15 bases not matched to a gene. The CDR3 is made up of 16 amino acids. The CDR3 region has the DNA TGTGCCAGTAGTACCAACGCTGTGGCGGGGGGGGTGTCGCAGTATTTT. Its translation: CASSTNAVAGGVSQYF.

The genes are TRBV5-1 and TRBJ2-5; TRBD2 agrees at 11 bases. CDR3 length: 16 amino acids. From germline, CDR1 is SGHRS and CDR2 YFSETQ. V lost 0 bases, J lost 1 base, and 2 bases stayed unmatched. Here the CDR3 DNA reads TGCGCCAGCAGCTTGGCCGGGACTAGCGGCCAAGAGACCCAGTACTTC. Encoded protein: CASSLAGTSGQETQYF.

V is TRBV28 and J is TRBJ2-2; D is unclear. CDR3 length: 15 amino acids. The V end was cut by 3 bases, the J end by 1 base, with 9 bases between. Germline V gene lookup returns CDR1 MDHEN and CDR2 SYDVKM. As DNA, the CDR3 is TGTGCCAGCAGTTTTATATCCTGGAACACCGGGGAGCTGTTTTTT. Translated: CASSFISWNTGELFF. Supplemented by reference TRBV28 and TRBJ2-2, the full variable domain reads DVKVTQSSRYLVKRTGEKVFLECVQDMDHENMFWYRQDPGLGLRLIYFSYDVKMKEKGDIPEGYSVSREKKERFSLILESASTNQTSMYLCASSFISWNTGELFFGEGSRLTVL.

The rearrangement joins TRBV4-1 to TRBJ2-2; 8 bases are shared with TRBD2. V lost 1 base to trimming and J lost 0 bases; unmatched junction nucleotides: 4. The length of the CDR3 is 17 residues. Germline V gives CDR1 MGHRA, CDR2 YSYEKL. The CDR3 here is CASSQGSGGANTGELFF. The CDR3 DNA is TGCGCCAGCAGCCAAGGCAGCGGGGGCGCGAACACCGGGGAGCTGTTTTTT.

V gene TRBV19 combines with J gene TRBJ1-2; no reliable D call. There are 15 residues in the CDR3. Germline V lookup: CDR1 LNHDA, CDR2 SQIVND (reference sequence). V was trimmed by 4 bases and J by 4 bases, leaving 16 bases between them. Here the CDR3 reads CASSTQAGGRYGYTF. Written as DNA, the CDR3 is TGTGCCAGTAGTACACAAGCAGGCGGGCGCTATGGCTACACCTTC.

This clone was found once. CDR3 sequence: CASSSQGDTQYF. CDR3 nucleotides: TGTGCCAGCAGTTCGCAGGGAGATACGCAGTATTTT. The chain is built from TRBV28 and TRBJ2-3; tentatively, D is TRBD1 (5 bases). The germline V and J ends were trimmed by 4 bases and 5 bases, with 7 bases remaining between them. In germline, CDR1 is MDHEN, CDR2 SYDVKM. The length of the CDR3 is 12 residues.

As concerns this clone: At one end, the junction sequence differs from germline, possibly due to a read error. In the same sample, other DNA sequences code for this CDR3. The chain uses TRBV7-9 and TRBJ2-7; D is unclear. The CDR3 contains 12 residues. CDR1 and CDR2 from the germline V gene are SEHNR and FQNEAQ (reference sequence). The CDR3 reads CSSSSSGYEQYF. For the CDR3, the DNA is TGTTCCAGCAGTTCTAGTGGATACGAGCAGTACTTC.